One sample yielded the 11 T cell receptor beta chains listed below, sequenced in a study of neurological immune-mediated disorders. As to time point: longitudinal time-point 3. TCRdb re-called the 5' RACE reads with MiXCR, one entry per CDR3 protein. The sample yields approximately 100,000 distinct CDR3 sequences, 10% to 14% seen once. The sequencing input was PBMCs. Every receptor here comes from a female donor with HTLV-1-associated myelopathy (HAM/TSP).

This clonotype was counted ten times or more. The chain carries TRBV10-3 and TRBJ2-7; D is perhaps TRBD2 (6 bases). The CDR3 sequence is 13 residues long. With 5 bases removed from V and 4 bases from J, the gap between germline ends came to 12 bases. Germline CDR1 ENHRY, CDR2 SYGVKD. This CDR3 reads CAISYSGDYEQYF. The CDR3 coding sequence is TGTGCCATCAGTTATAGCGGCGATTACGAGCAGTACTTC.

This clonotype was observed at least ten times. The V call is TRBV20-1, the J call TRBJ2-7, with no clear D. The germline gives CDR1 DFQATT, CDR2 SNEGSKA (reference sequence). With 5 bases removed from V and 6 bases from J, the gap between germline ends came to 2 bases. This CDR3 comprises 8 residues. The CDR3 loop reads CSAAEQYF. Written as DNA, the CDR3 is TGCAGTGCTGCCGAGCAGTACTTC.

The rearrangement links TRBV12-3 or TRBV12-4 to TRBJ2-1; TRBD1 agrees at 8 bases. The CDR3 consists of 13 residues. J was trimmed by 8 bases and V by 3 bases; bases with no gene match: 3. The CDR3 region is CASSFRQGYEQFF. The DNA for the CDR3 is TGTGCCAGCAGTTTCCGACAGGGGTATGAGCAGTTCTTC.

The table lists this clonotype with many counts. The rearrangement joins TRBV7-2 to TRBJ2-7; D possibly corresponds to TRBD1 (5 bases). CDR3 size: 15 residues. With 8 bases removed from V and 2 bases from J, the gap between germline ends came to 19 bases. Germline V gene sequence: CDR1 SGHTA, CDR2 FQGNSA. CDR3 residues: CASSPDSLWAYEQYF. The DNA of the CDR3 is TGTGCCAGCTCCCCAGACAGTCTATGGGCCTACGAGCAGTACTTC.

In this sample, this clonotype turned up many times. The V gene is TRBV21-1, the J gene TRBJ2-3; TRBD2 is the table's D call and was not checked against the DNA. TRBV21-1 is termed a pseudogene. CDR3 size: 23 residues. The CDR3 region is CASSKDRRRQTPTSGVSTDTQYF. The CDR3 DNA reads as TGTGCCAGCAGCAAAGATCGGCGTAGACAGACTCCCACTAGCGGGGTTAGCACAGATACGCAGTATTTT.

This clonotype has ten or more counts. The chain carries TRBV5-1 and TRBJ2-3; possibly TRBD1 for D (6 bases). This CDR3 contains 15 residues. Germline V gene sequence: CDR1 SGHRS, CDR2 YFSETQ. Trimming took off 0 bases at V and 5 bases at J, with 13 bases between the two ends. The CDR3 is CASSLAEGVGDTQYF. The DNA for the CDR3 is TGCGCCAGCAGCTTGGCCGAGGGGGTGGGAGATACGCAGTATTTT.

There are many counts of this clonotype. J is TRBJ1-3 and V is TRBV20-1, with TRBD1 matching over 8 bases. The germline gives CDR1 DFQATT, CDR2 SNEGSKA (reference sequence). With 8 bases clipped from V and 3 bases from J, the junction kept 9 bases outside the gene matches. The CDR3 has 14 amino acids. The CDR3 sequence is CSPQGQADGNTIYF. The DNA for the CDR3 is TGCAGTCCACAGGGACAGGCAGATGGAAACACCATATATTTT.

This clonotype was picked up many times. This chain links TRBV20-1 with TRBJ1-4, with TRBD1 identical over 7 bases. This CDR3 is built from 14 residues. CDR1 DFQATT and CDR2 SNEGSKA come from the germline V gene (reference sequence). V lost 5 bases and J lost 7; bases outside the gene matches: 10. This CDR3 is CSAANRGGSEKLFF. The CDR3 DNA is TGCAGTGCTGCTAACAGGGGAGGAAGTGAAAAACTGTTTTTT.

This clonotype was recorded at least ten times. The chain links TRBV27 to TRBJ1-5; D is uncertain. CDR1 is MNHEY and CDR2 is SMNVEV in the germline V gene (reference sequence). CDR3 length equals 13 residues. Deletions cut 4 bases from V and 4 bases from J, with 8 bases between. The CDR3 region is CASSYDKNQPQHF. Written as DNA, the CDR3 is TGTGCCAGCAGTTACGACAAGAATCAGCCCCAGCATTTT.

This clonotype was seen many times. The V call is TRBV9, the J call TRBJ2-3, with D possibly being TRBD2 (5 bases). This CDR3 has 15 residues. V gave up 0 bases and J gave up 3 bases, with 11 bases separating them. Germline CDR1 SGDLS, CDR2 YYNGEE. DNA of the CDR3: TGTGCCAGCAGCGTAGCCCCTAGCAGAACAGATACGCAGTATTTT. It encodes CASSVAPSRTDTQYF.

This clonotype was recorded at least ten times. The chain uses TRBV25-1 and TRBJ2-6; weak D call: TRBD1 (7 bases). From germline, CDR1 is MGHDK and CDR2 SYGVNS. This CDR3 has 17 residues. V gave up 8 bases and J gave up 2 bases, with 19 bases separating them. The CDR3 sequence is CASARSGGLAGANVLTF. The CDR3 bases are TGTGCCAGCGCTCGCTCAGGGGGACTGGCTGGGGCCAACGTCCTGACTTTC.